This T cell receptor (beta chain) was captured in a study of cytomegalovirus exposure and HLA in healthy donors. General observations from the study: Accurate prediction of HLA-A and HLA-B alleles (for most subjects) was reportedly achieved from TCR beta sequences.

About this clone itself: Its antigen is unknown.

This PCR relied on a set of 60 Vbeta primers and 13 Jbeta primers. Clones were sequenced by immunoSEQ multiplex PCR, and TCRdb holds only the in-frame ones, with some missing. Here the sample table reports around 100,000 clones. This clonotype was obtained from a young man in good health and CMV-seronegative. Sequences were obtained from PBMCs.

Here the CDR3 reads CASSSRGGARVNTEAFF. The CDR3 DNA reads as TGTGCCAGCAGCAGTAGAGGGGGGGCCAGGGTCAACACTGAAGCTTTCTTT. The rearrangement joins TRBV9 to TRBJ1-1, with D tentatively TRBD1 (6 bases). The CDR3 length is 17 residues. Trimming took 4 bases from V and 2 from J, leaving 21 bases between them. Germline CDR1 and CDR2: SGDLS and YYNGEE.